The next 30 T cell receptor beta chains were all read from a single sample in a study of T cells in Graves' hyperthyroidism and ophthalmopathy. TCR beta CDR3 regions were amplified from RNA. The HTBI set primed first-round TCR CDR3 RT-PCR. TCRdb analysed the multiplex PCR reads with MiXCR anew, one entry per CDR3 protein. Among about 560,000 distinct CDR3 sequences listed, around 17% were seen once. The sequenced material came from blood. These receptors were collected from a woman aged 18-29 years with Graves' hyperthyroidism.

In its sample, this clonotype was seen many times. The V gene is TRBV11-1, the J gene TRBJ2-7; 7 bases are a match to TRBD1. There are 13 residues in the CDR3. V shed 8 bases and J 0 bases; nucleotides not matched to a gene: 4. Per the germline V gene, CDR1 is SGHAT and CDR2 is FQDESV (reference sequence). The CDR3 spells CASRAGGSYEQYF. Written as DNA, the CDR3 is TGTGCCAGCCGTGCAGGGGGCTCCTACGAGCAGTACTTC. The complete variable domain, with remaining parts taken from reference TRBV11-1 and TRBJ2-7, reads EAEVAQSPRYKITEKSQAVAFWCDPISGHATLYWYRQILGQGPELLVQFQDESVVDDSQLPKDRFSAERLKGVDSTLKIQPAELGDSAMYLCASRAGGSYEQYFGPGTRLTVT.

V gene TRBV29-1 combines with J gene TRBJ2-3; 9 bases line up with TRBD1. This CDR3 is built from 15 residues. The germline V gene encodes CDR1 SQVTM and CDR2 ANQGSEA. Trimming at V came to 6 bases and at J to 3 bases, leaving 10 bases not matched to a gene. In DNA form, the CDR3 reads TGCAGCGTCCCCCCCCGGGACAGGGAGACAGATACGCAGTATTTT. This encodes CSVPPRDRETDTQYF.

This clonotype was counted many times. V and J are TRBV20-1 and TRBJ2-3, with a tentative D call TRBD2 (6 bases). The V end was cut by 6 bases, the J end by 1 base, with 17 bases between. The CDR3 is 15 residues long. Germline CDR1 reads DFQATT; CDR2 reads SNEGSKA (reference sequence). CDR3 amino acids: CSAGDSQPRTDTQYF. The CDR3 DNA sequence: TGCAGTGCGGGGGACTCCCAACCCCGCACAGATACGCAGTATTTT.

The V call is TRBV11-2, the J call TRBJ1-3; D is uncertain. Trimming cost V 0 bases and J 4 bases, with 7 bases left between them. The CDR3 is made up of 14 amino acids. CDR1 is SGHAT and CDR2 is FQNNGV in the germline V gene. CDR3 nucleotides: TGTGCCAGCAGCTTAGAATATTTGGGAAACACCATATATTTT. Protein product: CASSLEYLGNTIYF.

This clonotype came up a few times. The rearrangement links TRBV29-1 to TRBJ2-7, with D perhaps TRBD1 (6 bases). CDR3 length: 12 amino acids. Germline CDR1 is SQVTM and CDR2 is ANQGSEA. Trimming took 8 bases from V and 0 from J, leaving 11 bases between them. The CDR3 sequence: CSYRDNSYEQYF. CDR3 sequence (DNA): TGCAGCTACCGGGACAACTCCTACGAGCAGTACTTC.

The gene calls are TRBV9 and TRBJ1-1; 7 bases map to TRBD1. The germline CDR1 and CDR2 sequences are SGDLS and YYNGEE. The J segment lost 3 bases and the V segment lost 3 bases, leaving 14 bases of the junction unmatched. The CDR3 has 17 residues. The CDR3 DNA reads as TGTGCCAGCAGCGCGTCGACAGGGACGGTAGGCGACACTGAAGCTTTCTTT. As protein: CASSASTGTVGDTEAFF. Together with reference TRBV9 and TRBJ1-1, the CDR3 gives the full variable domain: DSGVTQTPKHLITATGQRVTLRCSPRSGDLSVYWYQQSLDQGLQFLIQYYNGEERAKGNILERFSAQQFPDLHSELNLSSLELGDSALYFCASSASTGTVGDTEAFFGQGTRLTVV.

This clonotype was seen ten or more times. The chain carries TRBV18 and TRBJ2-1, with D perhaps TRBD1 (5 bases). CDR3 size: 16 residues. Looked up from germline, CDR1 is KGHSH and CDR2 is LQKENI. V was trimmed by 4 bases and J by 0 bases, leaving 13 bases between them. The CDR3 coding sequence is TGTGCCAGCTCACGGTCAGGGCCCCCCTCCTACAATGAGCAGTTCTTC. The encoded protein is CASSRSGPPSYNEQFF.

V gene TRBV4-3 combines with J gene TRBJ1-5; D is perhaps TRBD1 (5 bases). Trimming took off 0 bases at V and 6 bases at J, with 12 bases between the two ends. The CDR3 consists of 15 residues. From germline, CDR1 is LGHNA and CDR2 YSLEER. Written as DNA, the CDR3 is TGCGCCAGCAGCCAAGATGTGGGAAGGGGTCAGCCCCAGCATTTT. Translated: CASSQDVGRGQPQHF.

This clonotype was observed at least ten times. The rearrangement joins TRBV6-5 to TRBJ1-3; D not resolved. This CDR3 region has 16 residues. Between the trimmed V and J ends, which lost 0 bases and 0 bases, there was a span of 9 bases. Germline values: CDR1 MNHEY, CDR2 SVGAGI. The CDR3 here is CASSYSWAASGNTIYF. The CDR3 DNA is TGTGCCAGCAGTTACTCATGGGCAGCCTCTGGAAACACCATATATTTT.

Details on this clonotype: Germline and junction disagree at one end, which may indicate a read error. The chain joins TRBV2 to TRBJ1-2; D is uncertain. Germline CDR1 reads SNHLY; CDR2 reads FYNNEI. CDR3 length: 15 amino acids. CDR3 region: CASSQPPKGNYGYTF. CDR3 DNA: TGCGCCAGCAGCCAGCCCCCTAAGGGCAACTATGGCTACACCTTC.

This clonotype appeared a few times. This sequence joins TRBV5-6 and TRBJ2-5; perhaps D is TRBD1 or TRBD2 (5 bases each). The CDR3 spans 16 residues. Germline loops: CDR1 SGHDT, CDR2 YYEEEE. V was trimmed by 1 base and J by 5 bases, leaving 18 bases between them. The CDR3 coding sequence is TGTGCCAGCAGCTTGTTTGAGGCGCTGAGGGGCGAGACCCAGTACTTC. It encodes CASSLFEALRGETQYF.

There are a few counts of this clonotype. The chain carries TRBV5-1 and TRBJ1-4; 7 nucleotides agree with TRBD1. This CDR3 has 15 residues. CDR1 is SGHRS, CDR2 YFSETQ, per germline. V gave up 2 bases and J gave up 7 bases; unmatched junction bases: 8. The CDR3 here is CASSLLQGTGEKLFF. In nucleotides, the CDR3 is TGCGCCAGCAGCTTATTACAGGGGACCGGTGAAAAACTGTTTTTT.

This clonotype was detected only a few times. The junction departs from the called germline gene at one end, perhaps through a read error. Here the CDR3 reads CASSQGSGGYEQYF. CDR3 coding DNA: TGCGCCAGCAGCCAAGGTAGTGGGGGCTACGAGCAGTACTTC. The genes are TRBV28 and TRBJ2-7, with D perhaps assigned TRBD1 or TRBD2 (5 bases each). CDR1 is MDHEN and CDR2 is SYDVKM in the germline V gene. This CDR3 contains 14 residues.

In this sample, this clonotype turned up many times. The chain links TRBV12-3 or TRBV12-4 to TRBJ2-7, with 10 bases matching TRBD1. V was clipped by 6 bases and J by 0 bases; unmatched bases: 5. The CDR3 runs 15 residues. As DNA, the CDR3 is TGTGCCAGCAGCACGGACAGGGGGTCCTCCTACGAGCAGTACTTC. It yields the protein CASSTDRGSSYEQYF.

This clonotype showed up just a few times. This chain connects TRBV19 to TRBJ1-5; D is possibly TRBD1 (5 bases). The CDR3 contains 15 residues. CDR1 and CDR2 from the germline V gene are LNHDA and SQIVND (reference sequence). V was trimmed by 7 bases and J by 6 bases, leaving 19 bases between them. The CDR3 nucleotides are TGTGCCAGTAAGCTGGTTCGGGGGACCCTTCAGCCCCAGCATTTT. Amino acids: CASKLVRGTLQPQHF.

This clonotype was seen a handful of times. The V gene is TRBV27, the J gene TRBJ2-1; D is tentatively TRBD1 or TRBD2 (6 bases each). Germline CDR1 reads MNHEY; CDR2 reads SMNVEV (reference sequence). Between the trimmed V and J ends, which lost 0 bases and 7 bases, there was a span of 16 bases. The CDR3 contains 16 residues. The CDR3 DNA follows: TGTGCCAGCAGTTTATCGATCCGGGGGCCGAGGAATGAGCAGTTCTTC. Its translation: CASSLSIRGPRNEQFF.

The chain uses TRBV7-9 and TRBJ1-1; D ambiguous. The CDR3 sequence is 13 residues long. Germline CDR1 and CDR2: SEHNR and FQNEAQ (reference sequence). The V end was cut by 0 bases, the J end by 3 bases, with 5 bases between. Here the CDR3 DNA reads TGTGCCAGCAGCTTAGCTATGTACACTGAAGCTTTCTTT. Translating it yields CASSLAMYTEAFF.

This chain joins TRBV12-3 or TRBV12-4 and TRBJ2-2; a weak D match, TRBD2 (5 bases). Trimming pared 7 bases from V and 1 base from J, leaving 10 bases between. This CDR3 contains 14 residues. The CDR3 spells CASTPGVNTGELFF. The CDR3 DNA sequence: TGTGCCAGCACCCCCGGGGTGAACACCGGGGAGCTGTTTTTT.

This clonotype was seen repeatedly, ten times or more. This CDR3 reads CSGRRGGRETQYF. DNA for the CDR3: TGCAGTGGTCGGCGGGGGGGCCGCGAGACCCAGTACTTC. V usage is TRBV20-1 and J usage is TRBJ2-5; 9 bases fit TRBD2. Germline CDR1 is DFQATT and CDR2 is SNEGSKA (reference sequence). The CDR3 has 13 residues. The V gene end was trimmed by 7 bases and the J gene end by 5 bases; junction bases not matched to a gene: 8.

This clonotype was counted many times. The chain couples TRBV3-1 to TRBJ1-2, with a possible D match to TRBD1 (6 bases). V lost 4 bases to trimming and J lost 1 base, with 19 bases between them. CDR1 is LGHDT and CDR2 is YNNKEL in the germline V gene (reference sequence). The CDR3 runs to 17 residues. This CDR3 reads CASSLRTAGSLNYGYTF. CDR3 coding DNA: TGTGCCAGCAGCCTTAGGACAGCCGGATCCCTTAACTATGGCTACACCTTC.

This clonotype has more than one count but fewer than ten. J is TRBJ1-1 and V is TRBV11-1, with D perhaps TRBD1 (5 bases). Germline V gene sequence: CDR1 SGHAT, CDR2 FQDESV (reference sequence). The CDR3 totals 14 residues. Deletions cut 5 bases from V and 12 bases from J, with 22 bases between. The chain's CDR3 is CASSRGTENTETFF. The CDR3 region has the DNA TGTGCCAGCAGCCGGGGGACGGAGAACACTGAGACTTTCTTT.

This sequence joins TRBV14 and TRBJ2-7; 10 positions agree with TRBD2. The germline V gene has CDR1 SGHDN and CDR2 FVKESK. This CDR3 is 14 amino acids long. V lost 5 bases and J lost 6; bases outside the gene matches: 7. CDR3: CASSTIAGGSEQYF. CDR3 coding DNA: TGTGCCAGCAGCACGATAGCGGGAGGTTCCGAGCAGTACTTC.

This clonotype was recorded at least ten times. V and J are TRBV19 and TRBJ2-3, with 7 bases identical to TRBD2. CDR3 length: 14 amino acids. The J segment lost 1 base and the V segment lost 6 bases, leaving 4 bases of the junction unmatched. The V gene's germline CDR1 is LNHDA and CDR2 SQIVND (reference sequence). The CDR3 coding sequence is TGTGCCAGTAGGGAGCGGGGTCGCACAGATACGCAGTATTTT. Translating it yields CASRERGRTDTQYF.

This clonotype was picked up many times. The V gene is TRBV20-1, the J gene TRBJ1-2; a weak D match, TRBD1 (5 bases). Trimming cost V 0 bases and J 6 bases, with 11 bases left between them. Germline CDR1 and CDR2: DFQATT and SNEGSKA (reference sequence). This CDR3 contains 13 residues. The CDR3 region has the DNA TGCAGTGCTAGAGATGTGGGGGAGGATGGCTACACCTTC. Its translation is CSARDVGEDGYTF.

This clonotype was observed a few times. V usage is TRBV25-1 and J usage is TRBJ1-6, with 9 nucleotides matching TRBD1. The trim removed 8 bases at V and 6 bases at J, leaving 8 bases unmatched. The CDR3 totals 15 residues. Germline lookup yields CDR1 MGHDK and CDR2 SYGVNS. The CDR3 DNA follows: TGTGCCAGCCAACCGACAGGGGGAATTAATTCACCCCTCCACTTT. It yields the protein CASQPTGGINSPLHF.

The gene calls are TRBV28 and TRBJ2-4, with TRBD1 matching 7 bases. This CDR3 has 12 residues. Trimming took 7 bases from V and 7 from J; bases not matched to a gene: 4. Germline V lookup: CDR1 MDHEN, CDR2 SYDVKM. CDR3 sequence: CASTRGPNIQYF. In DNA form, the CDR3 reads TGTGCCAGCACTAGGGGGCCGAACATTCAGTACTTC.

This clonotype was observed many times. This rearrangement joins TRBV5-1 to TRBJ2-4; D is uncertain. Trimming cost V 4 bases and J 5 bases, with 13 bases left between them. There are 14 residues in the CDR3. Germline V gene sequence: CDR1 SGHRS, CDR2 YFSETQ. This CDR3 reads CASSPEWAENIQYF. In DNA, the CDR3 is TGCGCCAGCAGCCCCGAATGGGCCGAAAACATTCAGTACTTC.

This clonotype was counted a few times. V gene TRBV11-1 combines with J gene TRBJ2-7; D possibly corresponds to TRBD1 (6 bases). CDR1 and CDR2 from the germline V gene are SGHAT and FQDESV (reference sequence). Trimming left V 5 bases short and J 2 bases short, with 22 bases between. The CDR3 extends over 17 amino acids. CDR3 sequence (DNA): TGTGCCAGCAGCCCCCTAGGGGGAGTCTCTGGGGCCTACGAGCAGTACTTC. It specifies CASSPLGGVSGAYEQYF.

This clonotype occurred a few times. The genes are TRBV5-1 and TRBJ2-7, with 8 bases aligning to TRBD1. The CDR3 is 15 residues long. J lost 3 bases, V lost 3 bases, and 8 bases had no gene match. The germline V gene encodes CDR1 SGHRS and CDR2 YFSETQ. The CDR3 DNA is TGCGCCAGCAGCTGGGGGGACAGGTTTGGCTACGAGCAGTACTTC. Residues: CASSWGDRFGYEQYF. Filled out from reference TRBV5-1 and TRBJ2-7, the complete variable domain reads KAGVTQTPRYLIKTRGQQVTLSCSPISGHRSVSWYQQTPGQGLQFLFEYFSETQRNKGNFPGRFSGRQFSNSRSEMNVSTLELGDSALYLCASSWGDRFGYEQYFGPGTRLTVT.

This CDR3 reads CAIGGGIYNEQFF. The CDR3 DNA reads TGTGCCATCGGGGGCGGGATCTACAATGAGCAGTTCTTC. The chain recombines TRBV10-3 with TRBJ2-1; D could derive from TRBD1 or TRBD2 (6 bases each). V lost 8 bases to trimming and J lost 3 bases, with 11 bases between them. Germline V lookup: CDR1 ENHRY, CDR2 SYGVKD. The length of the CDR3 is 13 residues.